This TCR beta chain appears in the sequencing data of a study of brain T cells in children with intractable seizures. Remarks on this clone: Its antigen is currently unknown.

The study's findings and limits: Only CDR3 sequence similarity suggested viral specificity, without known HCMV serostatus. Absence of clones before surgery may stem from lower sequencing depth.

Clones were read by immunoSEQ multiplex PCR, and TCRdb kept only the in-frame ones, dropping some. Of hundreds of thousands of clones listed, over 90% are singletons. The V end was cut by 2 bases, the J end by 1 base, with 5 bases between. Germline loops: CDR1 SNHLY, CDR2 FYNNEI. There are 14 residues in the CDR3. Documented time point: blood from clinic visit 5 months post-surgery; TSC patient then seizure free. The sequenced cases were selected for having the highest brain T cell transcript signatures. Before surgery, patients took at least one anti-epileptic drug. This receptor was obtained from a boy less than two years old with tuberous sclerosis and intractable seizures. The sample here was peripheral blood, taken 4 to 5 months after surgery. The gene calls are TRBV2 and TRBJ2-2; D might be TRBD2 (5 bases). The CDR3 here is CASSETRNTGELFF. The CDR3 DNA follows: TGTGCCAGCAGTGAAACTAGGAACACCGGGGAGCTGTTTTTT.